These T cell receptor beta chains were read from a single sample in a study of cytomegalovirus exposure and HLA in healthy donors. The data were produced by immunoSEQ multiplex PCR, yet TCRdb's version contains in-frame clones alone and is incomplete. This repertoire shows 100,000 to 150,000 clones, 81% found once; its top ten account for approximately 4%. The sample comprised PBMCs. Receptors were obtained from a man in his late teens or twenties in good health and CMV-seropositive. Both conserved end residues are part of each CDR3. Each record gives: D gene, clone size, J gene, V gene, CDR3 protein, CDR3 DNA. The D gene is left open where the match is weak. Only part of the rows carry a size: once, few, many, or a class if the clone is expanded.

>TRBD1|few|TRBJ2-2|TRBV18
CASSPGTGVNTGELFF
TGTGCCAGCTCACCCGGGACAGGGGTGAACACCGGGGAGCTGTTTTTT
>-|-|TRBJ2-7|TRBV6-6
CASLRQDTYEQYF
TGTGCCTCCCTCCGGCAGGACACCTACGAGCAGTACTTC
>TRBD2|-|TRBJ2-3|TRBV7-9
CASSLVISGRADTQYF
TGTGCCAGCAGCTTAGTAATAAGCGGGAGAGCAGATACGCAGTATTTT
>-|-|TRBJ2-2|TRBV19
CASNVLGAGELFF
TGTGCCAGTAACGTTCTCGGGGCCGGGGAGCTGTTTTTT
>TRBD1|-|TRBJ2-5|TRBV5-1
CASSLNGQAQQETQYF
TGCGCCAGCAGCTTAAATGGACAGGCACAACAAGAGACCCAGTACTTC
>TRBD2|-|TRBJ2-1|TRBV10-1
CASSAGTRSNNEQFF
TGCGCCAGCAGCGCCGGGACTAGGTCTAACAATGAGCAGTTCTTC
>TRBD1|-|TRBJ1-1|TRBV14
CASGQVQGATEAFF
TGTGCCAGCGGCCAAGTACAGGGGGCGACTGAAGCTTTCTTT
>-|-|TRBJ1-2|TRBV5-1
CASSLVPGNYGYTF
TGCGCCAGCAGCTTGGTCCCAGGAAACTATGGCTACACCTTC
>TRBD1|once|TRBJ1-2|TRBV4-3
CASSQDRAGGILDGYTF
TGCGCCAGCAGCCAAGATCGGGCAGGGGGGATTTTGGATGGCTACACCTTC
>TRBD2|-|TRBJ2-5|TRBV10-3
CAIRKTAGRSQETQYF
TGTGCCATCAGAAAAACAGCGGGGAGATCCCAAGAGACCCAGTACTTC
>TRBD1|-|TRBJ1-1|TRBV2
CASIFHRGGNTEAFF
TGTGCCAGTATTTTCCACAGGGGTGGGAACACTGAAGCTTTCTTT
>-|-|TRBJ2-7|TRBV9
CASSVRYGGVQYF
TGTGCCAGCAGCGTAAGATACGGGGGTGTGCAGTACTTC
>-|-|TRBJ2-3|TRBV7-2
CASSRATYTQYF
TGTGCCAGCAGCCGAGCGACCTATACGCAGTATTTT
>-|-|TRBJ1-5|TRBV7-2
CASSLSGRSNQPQHF
TGTGCCAGCAGCTTATCAGGCCGTAGCAATCAGCCCCAGCATTTT
>TRBD2|-|TRBJ2-5|TRBV7-9
CASSSLAGERETQYF
TGTGCCAGCAGCTCACTAGCGGGAGAGCGAGAGACCCAGTACTTC
>-|-|TRBJ1-2|TRBV7-2
CASSLSSGPAANYGYTF
TGTGCCAGCAGCTTGTCGTCTGGGCCCGCCGCTAACTATGGCTACACCTTC
>TRBD1|few|TRBJ2-1|TRBV25-1
CASSEWAGGSEQFF
TGTGCCAGCAGTGAATGGGCAGGGGGAAGTGAGCAGTTCTTC
>-|-|TRBJ2-2|TRBV4-3
CASSQGYTGELFF
TGCGCCAGCAGCCAGGGCTATACCGGGGAGCTGTTTTTT
>TRBD1|-|TRBJ2-3|TRBV13
CASSQGTVADTQYF
TGTGCCAGCAGCCAAGGGACAGTTGCAGATACGCAGTATTTT
>-|-|TRBJ1-1|TRBV30
CACLTLRRAFF
TGTGCCTGTCTTACCCTCCGGAGGGCTTTCTTT
>-|-|TRBJ1-4|TRBV7-2
CASSSSVNEKLFF
TGTGCCAGCAGCTCGAGTGTAAATGAAAAACTGTTTTTT
>-|-|TRBJ1-1|TRBV7-9
CASSLEVQTEAFF
TGTGCCAGCAGCTTAGAAGTTCAGACTGAAGCTTTCTTT
>TRBD1|-|TRBJ1-1|TRBV19
CATKMTGVFGTEAFF
TGTGCCACAAAAATGACAGGGGTTTTTGGCACTGAAGCTTTCTTT
>TRBD1|-|TRBJ1-2|TRBV19
CASSAGQGAFYGYTF
TGTGCCAGTAGTGCGGGACAGGGGGCTTTCTATGGCTACACCTTC